Each of the 13 T cell receptor beta chains below was sequenced from the same sample in a study of CD8+ T cells in alopecia areata. Documented treatment: oral pan-JAK inhibitor, 5-10 mg twice daily. Reverse transcribed after extraction, RNA yielded cDNA as the sequencing template. Method: immunoSEQ multiplex PCR; TCRdb's copy keeps in-frame clones and lacks some. The sample has about 200,000 clones, 35% to 40% seen once. The sample was CD4+ T cells sorted from blood, taken at week 34, from a patient treated with tofacitinib. The receptor source for this set is a human donor with alopecia areata.

This clone has more than one count but fewer than ten. The V and J genes are TRBV5-1 and TRBJ1-3; D is undetermined. Per the germline V gene, CDR1 is SGHRS and CDR2 is YFSETQ. The CDR3 runs to 16 residues. Deletions cut 5 bases from V and 0 bases from J, with 15 bases between. Written as DNA, the CDR3 is TGCGCCAGCAGTTATGCGGGCCTCATCTCTGGAAACACCATATATTTT. It is translated as CASSYAGLISGNTIYF.

The chain uses TRBV5-1 and TRBJ2-3; TRBD1 matches at 8 bases. Looked up from germline, CDR1 is SGHRS and CDR2 is YFSETQ. V lost 0 bases, J lost 5 bases, and 11 bases stayed unmatched. The CDR3 consists of 17 residues. The CDR3 is CASSLGPDRGSRDTQYF. The CDR3 region has the DNA TGCGCCAGCAGCTTGGGTCCAGACAGGGGATCGAGAGATACGCAGTATTTT.

J is TRBJ2-1 and V is TRBV7-9; D gene unclear. CDR3 size: 14 residues. From germline, CDR1 is SEHNR and CDR2 FQNEAQ (reference sequence). The germline V and J ends were trimmed by 0 bases and 6 bases, with 9 bases remaining between them. The CDR3 protein is CASSLAAIPNEQFF. In nucleotides, the CDR3 is TGTGCCAGCAGCTTAGCCGCAATCCCCAATGAGCAGTTCTTC.

V gene TRBV5-1 combines with J gene TRBJ2-1, with D possibly TRBD2 on 6 matching bases. This CDR3 is built from 14 residues. The ends were cut back, 4 bases at V and 3 bases at J, with 11 bases in the middle. Per germline, CDR1 SGHRS and CDR2 YFSETQ. Written as DNA, the CDR3 is TGCGCCAGCAGCCCTGGGGGGATCTACAATGAGCAGTTCTTC. It codes for CASSPGGIYNEQFF.

The chain couples TRBV4-1 to TRBJ2-4; 7 bases are a match to TRBD1. V trimming: 3 bases; J trimming: 1 base; junction bases outside the gene matches: 3. The germline V gene encodes CDR1 MGHRA and CDR2 YSYEKL. The CDR3 totals 15 residues. This CDR3 reads CASSQRGLAKNIQYF. In DNA, the CDR3 is TGCGCCAGCAGCCAGAGGGGGCTGGCCAAAAACATTCAGTACTTC.

This clone was counted between two and nine times. The V call is TRBV10-3, the J call TRBJ2-7, with D maybe TRBD1 (6 bases). V was cut by 0 bases and J by 5 bases, with 14 bases left in between. The CDR3 runs 15 residues. Per germline, CDR1 ENHRY and CDR2 SYGVKD. Here the CDR3 DNA reads TGTGCCATCAGTGAGTCGATACAGGGTCGCAACGAGCAGTACTTC. Translating it yields CAISESIQGRNEQYF.

This chain connects TRBV11-3 to TRBJ2-3, with 8 bases identical to TRBD2. CDR3 size: 14 residues. Germline values: CDR1 SGHNT, CDR2 YENEEA. V was pared by 4 bases and J by 1 base, with 1 base of the junction left unmatched. This CDR3 is CASSYSGGTDTQYF. CDR3 DNA: TGTGCCAGCAGCTATAGCGGGGGCACAGATACGCAGTATTTT.

The chain uses TRBV5-1 and TRBJ2-2, with D hard to call. The CDR3 has 14 residues. CDR1 and CDR2 (germline): SGHRS, YFSETQ. Trimming pared 6 bases from V and 0 bases from J, leaving 9 bases between. The CDR3 region has the DNA TGCGCCAGCATGGAAGGTGCGAACACCGGGGAGCTGTTTTTT. Its protein is CASMEGANTGELFF. Combining the CDR3 with reference TRBV5-1 and TRBJ2-2 gives the whole variable domain KAGVTQTPRYLIKTRGQQVTLSCSPISGHRSVSWYQQTPGQGLQFLFEYFSETQRNKGNFPGRFSGRQFSNSRSEMNVSTLELGDSALYLCASMEGANTGELFFGEGSRLTVL.

This clone is a singleton in its sample. This CDR3 reads CACQTGGYEQFF. The CDR3 DNA is TGTGCCTGTCAGACAGGGGGCTATGAGCAGTTCTTC. The rearrangement uses TRBV30 and TRBJ2-1; 10 bases are shared with TRBD1. V shed 6 bases, J shed 8 bases, and the junction held 4 bases outside the gene matches. There are 12 residues in the CDR3. The germline V gene has CDR1 GTSNPN and CDR2 SVGIG (reference sequence).

This clone was found many times. The J gene is TRBJ2-1, the V gene TRBV27; 10 positions match TRBD2. V lost 3 bases, J lost 4 bases, and 6 bases stayed unmatched. Germline loops: CDR1 MNHEY, CDR2 SMNVEV (reference sequence). CDR3 length: 16 residues. CDR3 sequence reads: CASSFLSLAGYNEQFF. In DNA form, the CDR3 reads TGTGCCAGCAGTTTCTTGTCACTAGCGGGGTACAATGAGCAGTTCTTC.

The chain links TRBV6-5 to TRBJ2-5; tentative D call: TRBD1 (6 bases). Germline V gene sequence: CDR1 MNHEY, CDR2 SVGAGI. With 2 bases removed from V and 0 bases from J, the gap between germline ends came to 13 bases. This CDR3 contains 16 residues. The CDR3 bases are TGTGCCAGCAGTTACCGAGGGACACTGTACCAAGAGACCCAGTACTTC. It encodes CASSYRGTLYQETQYF.

Worth noting for this clone: Other nucleotide sequences in the sample specify the same CDR3. V gene TRBV27 combines with J gene TRBJ2-1; no definite D call. The CDR3 spans 15 residues. CDR1 MNHEY and CDR2 SMNVEV come from the germline V gene (reference sequence). V lost 2 bases to trimming and J lost 0 bases, with 8 bases between them. Here the CDR3 DNA reads TGTGCCAGCAGTTTAGAGGATAGCTCCTACAATGAGCAGTTCTTC. Residues: CASSLEDSSYNEQFF.

The J gene is TRBJ1-4, the V gene TRBV19, with D perhaps TRBD1 (5 bases). Trimming took 9 bases from V and 8 from J, leaving 13 bases between them. Germline V gene lookup returns CDR1 LNHDA and CDR2 SQIVND (reference sequence). The CDR3 is 12 residues long. The CDR3 DNA is TGTGCCAGCCAGGGTATCGGGGAAAAACTGTTTTTT. Amino acid sequence: CASQGIGEKLFF.